Shown below are 30 T cell receptor beta chains from a single sample sequenced in a study of T cell changes during pregnancy in multiple sclerosis. Sequencing used immunoSEQ multiplex PCR; TCRdb keeps in-frame clones, though not all of them. Counted here are around 31,000 clones, approximately 90% occurring once; the ten biggest clones make up 0.6% to 0.75%. The sequenced sample was CD4+ T cells from peripheral blood mononuclear cells, obtained in the first trimester of pregnancy. Source of these receptors: a female donor with multiple sclerosis, enrolled in a pregnancy study.

The chain is built from TRBV28 and TRBJ1-6; 10 bases line up with TRBD1. The CDR3 has 16 amino acids. The germline CDR1 and CDR2 sequences are MDHEN and SYDVKM. Germline trimming cut 6 bases from V and 3 bases from J; bases unmatched to any gene: 5. For the CDR3, the DNA is TGTGCCAGCAGGGCGACAGGGGGCGGCTATAATTCACCCCTCCACTTT. This gives the protein CASRATGGGYNSPLHF.

The chain is built from TRBV7-2 and TRBJ1-4; 9 bases match TRBD1. CDR1 is SGHTA and CDR2 is FQGNSA in the germline V gene. The V segment lost 3 bases and the J segment 6 bases; nucleotides outside the gene matches: 2. The CDR3 sequence is 14 residues long. For the CDR3, the DNA is TGTGCCAGCAGCTTGACAGGGGGTTATGAAAAACTGTTTTTT. The encoded protein is CASSLTGGYEKLFF.

This clone was observed once. The rearrangement uses TRBV28 and TRBJ2-2; D gene uncertain. Trimming removed 6 bases at V and 2 bases at J, with 7 bases between. The germline V gene has CDR1 MDHEN and CDR2 SYDVKM. The CDR3 runs 13 residues. This CDR3 reads CASSPYNTGELFF. The CDR3 region has the DNA TGTGCCAGCAGCCCCTACAACACCGGGGAGCTGTTTTTT.

This clone was detected only a few times. The V call is TRBV19, the J call TRBJ2-5; 8 nucleotides match TRBD1. From germline, CDR1 is LNHDA and CDR2 SQIVND (reference sequence). The CDR3 extends over 14 amino acids. The junction had 6 bases not matched to a gene; V was cut back by 4 bases and J by 5 bases. The CDR3 nucleotides read TGTGCCAGTAGTAGGACAGGGACGGGCGAGACCCAGTACTTC. Translation: CASSRTGTGETQYF.

The CDR3 sequence: CASSRRTSGGLGDTQYF. The CDR3 DNA is TGTGCCAGCTCGCGCCGGACTAGCGGGGGCCTGGGGGATACGCAGTATTTT. The rearrangement uses TRBV18 and TRBJ2-3, with 13 bases lining up with TRBD2. CDR3 length: 17 residues. CDR1 and CDR2 (germline): KGHSH, LQKENI. V shed 6 bases and J 6 bases; nucleotides not matched to a gene: 12.

The chain employs TRBV28 and TRBJ2-7, with a possible D match to TRBD1 (6 bases). CDR3 size: 12 residues. Deletions cut 8 bases from V and 3 bases from J, with 11 bases between. Germline CDR1 is MDHEN and CDR2 is SYDVKM. The CDR3 DNA is TGTGCCAGCTGCCTAGGGGGCTACGAGCAGTACTTC. This gives the protein CASCLGGYEQYF.

The chain carries TRBV10-1 and TRBJ1-1, with D tentatively TRBD1 (5 bases). This CDR3 contains 15 residues. In germline, CDR1 is WNHNN, CDR2 SYGVQD (reference sequence). The V gene lost 7 bases and the J gene lost 4 bases, with 19 bases spanning the gap. The CDR3 loop reads CASTTTGGRGTEAFF. CDR3 coding DNA: TGCGCCAGCACTACGACGGGGGGTAGGGGCACTGAAGCTTTCTTT.

The chain is built from TRBV19 and TRBJ2-3; 9 bases agree with TRBD2. The CDR3 is 15 amino acids. Germline CDR1 reads LNHDA; CDR2 reads SQIVND (reference sequence). V shed 4 bases and J 5 bases; nucleotides not matched to a gene: 7. As DNA, the CDR3 is TGTGCCAGTAGTAGCGGGGGGGCAGGTGGAGATACGCAGTATTTT. It encodes CASSSGGAGGDTQYF. Drawing the rest from reference TRBV19 and TRBJ2-3, the complete variable domain is DGGITQSPKYLFRKEGQNVTLSCEQNLNHDAMYWYRQDPGQGLRLIYYSQIVNDFQKGDIAEGYSVSREKKESFPLTVTSAQKNPTAFYLCASSSGGAGGDTQYFGPGTRLTVL.

This clone was counted once. The chain recombines TRBV18 with TRBJ2-3, with 11 bases aligning to TRBD2. The germline V gene has CDR1 KGHSH and CDR2 LQKENI. Germline trimming cut 1 base from V and 1 base from J; bases unmatched to any gene: 7. The CDR3 length is 18 residues. CDR3 residues: CASSPQIGTSGRTDTQYF. The CDR3 DNA sequence: TGTGCCAGCTCACCACAAATAGGGACTAGCGGACGCACAGATACGCAGTATTTT.

J is TRBJ2-2 and V is TRBV4-3; no reliable D call. CDR3 length: 15 amino acids. Trimming took 4 bases from V and 4 from J, leaving 13 bases between them. Looked up from germline, CDR1 is LGHNA and CDR2 is YSLEER. The CDR3 coding sequence is TGCGCCAGCAGCCCGCTAGTAGGCACCACCGGGGAGCTGTTTTTT. Its translation is CASSPLVGTTGELFF.

The chain has TRBV2 and TRBJ2-2; D perhaps matches TRBD1 (5 bases). Trimming left V 2 bases short and J 4 bases short, with 11 bases between. This CDR3 spans 15 amino acids. Germline V lookup: CDR1 SNHLY, CDR2 FYNNEI. CDR3 DNA: TGTGCCAGCAGTGAACTTGGACAAGGCACCGGGGAGCTGTTTTTT. It is translated as CASSELGQGTGELFF.

This chain uses TRBV29-1 with TRBJ2-3; 10 nucleotides line up with TRBD2. The CDR3 runs to 14 residues. The germline CDR1 and CDR2 sequences are SQVTM and ANQGSEA. The CDR3, as DNA: TGCAGGGGGGGGACTAGCGTGGGAGAAGATACGCAGTATTTT. Residues: CRGGTSVGEDTQYF.

The chain employs TRBV27 and TRBJ2-7; D possibly corresponds to TRBD2 (7 bases). With 8 bases removed from V and 2 bases from J, the gap between germline ends came to 16 bases. Germline V gene lookup returns CDR1 MNHEY and CDR2 SMNVEV (reference sequence). The CDR3 extends over 14 amino acids. The CDR3 loop reads CASQRGGLPYEQYF. The CDR3, as DNA: TGTGCCAGCCAAAGAGGGGGACTACCCTACGAGCAGTACTTC.

The chain links TRBV18 to TRBJ1-1, with 8 bases lining up with TRBD1. Per the germline V gene, CDR1 is KGHSH and CDR2 is LQKENI. This CDR3 is 15 amino acids long. The J segment lost 4 bases and the V segment lost 4 bases, leaving 8 bases of the junction unmatched. CDR3 DNA: TGTGCCAGCTCACGAAACGACAGGGGAGGCACTGAAGCTTTCTTT. Protein: CASSRNDRGGTEAFF.

The chain has TRBV9 and TRBJ2-7, with TRBD1 matching over 10 bases. V shed 3 bases and J 5 bases; nucleotides not matched to a gene: 5. This CDR3 spans 14 amino acids. The V gene's germline CDR1 is SGDLS and CDR2 YYNGEE. This chain's CDR3 is CASSEGQGYHEQYF. CDR3 bases: TGTGCCAGCAGCGAGGGACAGGGGTACCACGAGCAGTACTTC.

This chain uses TRBV6-5 with TRBJ1-5, with 7 bases that match TRBD1. From germline, CDR1 is MNHEY and CDR2 SVGAGI. Losses at the gene ends were 6 bases for V and 5 bases for J; bases not matched to a gene: 1. The CDR3 extends over 12 amino acids. This chain's CDR3 is CASRTGDQPQHF. For the CDR3, the DNA is TGTGCCAGCAGAACAGGGGATCAGCCCCAGCATTTT.

The gene calls are TRBV25-1 and TRBJ1-4, with D tentatively TRBD1 (6 bases). The germline V gene has CDR1 MGHDK and CDR2 SYGVNS. This CDR3 is built from 14 residues. V gave up 6 bases and J gave up 10 bases, with 18 bases separating them. The CDR3 nucleotides read TGTGCCAGCAGCAAGACAGGTGGGGGGGCAAAACTGTTTTTT. Amino acids: CASSKTGGGAKLFF. The full variable domain, its missing parts supplied by reference TRBV25-1 and TRBJ1-4, is EADIYQTPRYLVIGTGKKITLECSQTMGHDKMYWYQQDPGMELHLIHYSYGVNSTEKGDLSSESTVSRIRTEHFPLTLESARPSHTSQYLCASSKTGGGAKLFFGSGTQLSVL.

This chain links TRBV5-4 with TRBJ2-7, with TRBD2 matching 15 bases. Losses at the gene ends were 0 bases for V and 6 bases for J; bases not matched to a gene: 4. The CDR3 extends over 16 amino acids. The germline V gene has CDR1 SGHNT and CDR2 YYREEE (reference sequence). The CDR3 DNA reads TGTGCCAGCAGCTTGGCCGGGACTAGCGGGGGGACCGAGCAGTACTTC. Translating it yields CASSLAGTSGGTEQYF.

V usage is TRBV4-1 and J usage is TRBJ1-3; 9 nucleotides match TRBD1. CDR1 MGHRA and CDR2 YSYEKL come from the germline V gene. V shed 3 bases and J 4 bases; nucleotides not matched to a gene: 7. The CDR3 sequence is 16 residues long. CDR3 sequence (DNA): TGCGCCAGCAGCCACAGTACAGGGGGCATCGGAAACACCATATATTTT. This encodes CASSHSTGGIGNTIYF.

CDR3 sequence reads: CASSLWDYPDNEQFF. The DNA of the CDR3 is TGTGCCAGCAGCTTGTGGGACTACCCGGACAATGAGCAGTTCTTC. V gene TRBV7-3 combines with J gene TRBJ2-1, with 7 positions matching TRBD2. V lost 3 bases to trimming and J lost 5 bases; unmatched junction nucleotides: 7. This CDR3 has 15 amino acids. The germline gives CDR1 SGHTA, CDR2 FQGTGA.

The V and J genes are TRBV18 and TRBJ2-7; 8 bases agree with TRBD1. The J segment lost 8 bases and the V segment lost 2 bases, leaving 8 bases of the junction unmatched. The CDR3 is made up of 14 amino acids. The germline V gene encodes CDR1 KGHSH and CDR2 LQKENI. CDR3: CASSPEGQGAQQYF. The DNA for the CDR3 is TGTGCCAGCTCACCAGAGGGTCAGGGGGCTCAGCAGTACTTC.

The CDR3 loop reads CASSGRLEETQYF. The CDR3 DNA follows: TGTGCCAGCAGTGGCCGACTAGAAGAGACCCAGTACTTC. The V gene is TRBV2, the J gene TRBJ2-5; a possible D gene is TRBD2 (6 bases). The CDR3 runs 13 residues. The V and J ends lost 4 bases and 3 bases respectively, with 9 bases between them. Germline CDR1 is SNHLY and CDR2 is FYNNEI.

V usage is TRBV4-2 and J usage is TRBJ2-1; 14 positions match TRBD2. The CDR3 extends over 19 amino acids. CDR1 and CDR2 from the germline V gene are LGHNA and YNFKEQ. Trimming cost V 3 bases and J 5 bases; bases outside gene matches: 12. The CDR3 here is CASSQIGLAGGLPHNEQFF. CDR3 DNA sequence: TGTGCCAGCAGCCAGATTGGACTAGCGGGGGGCCTCCCCCACAATGAGCAGTTCTTC.

The V and J genes are TRBV2 and TRBJ2-7; 10 nucleotides agree with TRBD2. The CDR3 length is 19 residues. The V gene end was trimmed by 4 bases and the J gene end by 1 base; junction bases not matched to a gene: 16. The germline gives CDR1 SNHLY, CDR2 FYNNEI. CDR3 nucleotides: TGTGCCAGCAGTGCCTCTCTAGCGGGGGAGGGAGTGAGGTCCTACGAGCAGTACTTC. Translating gives CASSASLAGEGVRSYEQYF.

This chain connects TRBV7-6 to TRBJ2-3; 8 bases fit TRBD2. Looked up from germline, CDR1 is SGHVS and CDR2 is FNYEAQ. CDR3 length equals 14 residues. V dropped 5 bases and J dropped 3; count of bases not matched to a gene: 4. The CDR3 sequence: CASSLREGTDTQYF. In nucleotides, the CDR3 is TGTGCCAGCAGCCTTCGGGAGGGAACAGATACGCAGTATTTT. Combining the CDR3 with reference TRBV7-6 and TRBJ2-3 gives the whole variable domain GAGVSQSPRYKVTKRGQDVALRCDPISGHVSLYWYRQALGQGPEFLTYFNYEAQQDKSGLPNDRFSAERPEGSISTLTIQRTEQRDSAMYRCASSLREGTDTQYFGPGTRLTVL.

The chain couples TRBV5-1 to TRBJ2-1; 8 nucleotides line up with TRBD2. Germline V lookup: CDR1 SGHRS, CDR2 YFSETQ. The CDR3 covers 12 residues. V dropped 4 bases and J dropped 10; count of bases not matched to a gene: 4. The CDR3 protein is CASSRLAREQFF. The CDR3 region has the DNA TGCGCCAGCAGCCGACTAGCGCGAGAGCAGTTCTTC.

This chain uses TRBV5-1 with TRBJ2-3; TRBD2 agrees at 9 bases. Looked up from germline, CDR1 is SGHRS and CDR2 is YFSETQ. CDR3 length: 15 amino acids. The V gene end was trimmed by 2 bases and the J gene end by 2 bases; junction bases not matched to a gene: 3. This chain's CDR3 is CASSLQRGVTDTQYF. The CDR3 bases are TGCGCCAGCAGCTTACAGCGGGGGGTCACAGATACGCAGTATTTT. Filled out from reference TRBV5-1 and TRBJ2-3, the complete variable domain reads KAGVTQTPRYLIKTRGQQVTLSCSPISGHRSVSWYQQTPGQGLQFLFEYFSETQRNKGNFPGRFSGRQFSNSRSEMNVSTLELGDSALYLCASSLQRGVTDTQYFGPGTRLTVL.

The CDR3 bases are TGCGCCAGCAGACCCGACAGCCGCAGCGGAAACACCATATATTTT. Translating it yields CASRPDSRSGNTIYF. V is TRBV4-1 and J is TRBJ1-3; D may be TRBD1 (5 bases). Germline V CDR1 and CDR2: MGHRA, YSYEKL. With 6 bases removed from V and 4 bases from J, the gap between germline ends came to 16 bases. This CDR3 has 15 residues.

This rearrangement joins TRBV15 to TRBJ2-1, with 8 bases that match TRBD2. The length of the CDR3 is 15 residues. Germline lookup yields CDR1 LNHNV and CDR2 YYDKDF (reference sequence). J gave up 7 bases and V 0 bases, and 5 bases lay outside the gene matches. This CDR3 is CATSRDGGVGNEQFF. CDR3 nucleotides: TGTGCCACCAGCAGAGACGGGGGGGTGGGTAATGAGCAGTTCTTC.

The gene calls are TRBV27 and TRBJ2-7, with TRBD1 matching over 7 bases. Trimming took 4 bases from V and 3 from J; bases not matched to a gene: 6. CDR1 is MNHEY and CDR2 is SMNVEV in the germline V gene (reference sequence). CDR3 size: 14 residues. CDR3 residues: CASSSRQGNYEQYF. The DNA of the CDR3 is TGTGCCAGCAGTTCCCGACAGGGTAACTACGAGCAGTACTTC.